This T cell receptor (beta chain) emerged from a study of identical twins. The study, taken as a whole, reports: Twins' excess sharing was less marked for out-of-frame beta sequences. Out-of-frame TCR alpha sharing in monozygotic twins exceeded recombination model predictions.

In TCRdb, the 5' RACE reads were re-called with MiXCR into one record per CDR3 protein. The sample holds 500,000 to 550,000 distinct CDR3 sequences; about a fifth are singletons and the top ten take 0.4% to 0.6%. Trimming shortened V by 0 bases and J by 5 bases, and 5 bases separated the two germline ends. CDR1 is SGHRS and CDR2 is YFSETQ in the germline V gene. The CDR3 sequence is 12 residues long. Worth noting for this clonotype: Its antigen is unknown.

The data also belong to a second study, concerning yellow fever vaccine responses in identical twins.

This receptor was identified in a woman between 18 and 29 years old in good health. The specimen was CD4+ T cells sorted from blood. The chain links TRBV5-1 to TRBJ2-5; D is ambiguous. CDR3 coding DNA: TGCGCCAGCAGCTTGGAGCACGAGACCCAGTACTTC. It is translated as CASSLEHETQYF.